These T cell receptor beta chains were read from a single sample in a study of T cell changes during pregnancy in multiple sclerosis. The repertoire was sequenced with immunoSEQ multiplex PCR; TCRdb's copy has only in-frame clones and lacks some. The sample includes 50,000 to 60,000 clones, about nine tenths seen only once; the top ten take 0.5% to 0.75%. This material consisted of CD4+ T cells from peripheral blood mononuclear cells, taken in the first trimester of pregnancy. Receptors were obtained from a female donor with multiple sclerosis, enrolled in a pregnancy study. The conserved cysteine and the conserved F or W are not part of the CDR3 here. Fields, in order: J gene, V gene, CDR3 length, CDR3 protein.

j_call: TRBJ1-1; v_call: TRBV14; cdr3_length: 14; cdr3_aa: ASSHLGDTRNTEAF
j_call: TRBJ1-2; v_call: TRBV5-6; cdr3_length: 12; cdr3_aa: ASSLAAREYGYT
j_call: TRBJ2-1; v_call: TRBV9; cdr3_length: 16; cdr3_aa: ASSPRGTSGTSYNEQF
j_call: TRBJ2-1; v_call: TRBV9; cdr3_length: 12; cdr3_aa: ASSLHRGFHEQF
j_call: TRBJ1-1; v_call: TRBV15; cdr3_length: 14; cdr3_aa: ATSKGPGEGLTEAF
j_call: TRBJ1-3; v_call: TRBV5-6; cdr3_length: 12; cdr3_aa: ASSFSLSGNTIY
j_call: TRBJ2-2; v_call: TRBV7-9; cdr3_length: 16; cdr3_aa: ASSLPSGGVVNTGELF
j_call: TRBJ2-1; v_call: TRBV27; cdr3_length: 15; cdr3_aa: ASSLLRTGGIYNEQF
j_call: TRBJ2-7; v_call: TRBV27; cdr3_length: 12; cdr3_aa: ASSPLAGNYEQY
j_call: TRBJ2-3; v_call: TRBV28; cdr3_length: 15; cdr3_aa: ASSLVSVAGGTDTQY
j_call: TRBJ2-3; v_call: TRBV2; cdr3_length: 11; cdr3_aa: ASRWDFTDTQY
j_call: TRBJ1-5; v_call: TRBV12-5; cdr3_length: 13; cdr3_aa: ASGLSGGINQPQH
j_call: TRBJ1-2; v_call: TRBV6-1; cdr3_length: 13; cdr3_aa: ASSEALVEGRGYT
j_call: TRBJ1-5; v_call: TRBV2; cdr3_length: 12; cdr3_aa: ASSQDRGNQPQH
j_call: TRBJ1-4; v_call: TRBV28; cdr3_length: 13; cdr3_aa: ASSTFGQGNEKLF
j_call: TRBJ2-1; v_call: TRBV9; cdr3_length: 13; cdr3_aa: ASSATSGGYNEQF
j_call: TRBJ2-6; v_call: TRBV6-1; cdr3_length: 14; cdr3_aa: ASSKGQGAGANVLT
j_call: TRBJ2-1; v_call: TRBV6-1; cdr3_length: 13; cdr3_aa: ASSAGTSGSNEQF
j_call: TRBJ2-1; v_call: TRBV9; cdr3_length: 11; cdr3_aa: ASSDRSYNEQF
j_call: TRBJ2-5; v_call: TRBV19; cdr3_length: 13; cdr3_aa: ASRGTGARQETQY
j_call: TRBJ1-3; v_call: TRBV11-3; cdr3_length: 15; cdr3_aa: ASSRLLGASSGNTIY
j_call: TRBJ2-7; v_call: TRBV6-1; cdr3_length: 12; cdr3_aa: ASSALPRGGEQY
j_call: TRBJ1-1; v_call: TRBV28; cdr3_length: 12; cdr3_aa: ASTHRRLNTEAF
j_call: TRBJ2-2; v_call: TRBV6-5; cdr3_length: 12; cdr3_aa: ASMVTGDTGELF
j_call: TRBJ2-5; v_call: TRBV5-1; cdr3_length: 14; cdr3_aa: ASSLGASSGEETQY
j_call: TRBJ2-2; v_call: TRBV25-1; cdr3_length: 14; cdr3_aa: ASSDPGLAVTGELF
j_call: TRBJ2-1; v_call: TRBV2; cdr3_length: 12; cdr3_aa: ASKRTGNHNEQF
j_call: TRBJ1-2; v_call: TRBV7-3; cdr3_length: 12; cdr3_aa: ASSPSGGQGGYT
j_call: TRBJ1-1; v_call: TRBV5-1; cdr3_length: 14; cdr3_aa: ASSLGATGLNTEAF
j_call: TRBJ2-1; v_call: TRBV23-1; cdr3_length: 10; cdr3_aa: ASTDPTGNRF
j_call: TRBJ1-5; v_call: TRBV4-3; cdr3_length: 11; cdr3_aa: ASGQDSGQPQH
j_call: TRBJ1-2; v_call: TRBV10-3; cdr3_length: 10; cdr3_aa: AAGTGGYGYT
j_call: TRBJ1-4; v_call: TRBV7-9; cdr3_length: 15; cdr3_aa: ASSLGTGTGVNEKLF
j_call: TRBJ2-4; v_call: TRBV28; cdr3_length: 14; cdr3_aa: ASSQGGYLAKNIQY
j_call: TRBJ2-5; v_call: TRBV25-1; cdr3_length: 14; cdr3_aa: ASSRETGSGKETQY
j_call: TRBJ1-6; v_call: TRBV10-1; cdr3_length: 14; cdr3_aa: ASLKDRLMYNSPLH
j_call: TRBJ2-1; v_call: TRBV2; cdr3_length: 11; cdr3_aa: ASSFDRGNEQF
j_call: TRBJ2-7; v_call: TRBV2; cdr3_length: 10; cdr3_aa: ASSETNYEQY
j_call: TRBJ1-1; v_call: TRBV5-6; cdr3_length: 10; cdr3_aa: ASSLARDVAF
j_call: TRBJ2-7; v_call: TRBV4-1; cdr3_length: 12; cdr3_aa: ASSQPDSGYEQY
j_call: TRBJ1-1; v_call: TRBV5-1; cdr3_length: 10; cdr3_aa: ASSRTGTEAF